This is a list of T cell receptor beta chains from one sample in a study of CD8+CD57+ T cells in acquired aplastic anemia. TCRdb re-called the reads with MiXCR, one entry per CDR3 protein. The sample shows around 170,000 distinct CDR3 sequences, just under 50% of them seen only once. Source material: sorted CD4+, CD8+, or CD8+CD57+ T cells (not recorded which) from PBMCs. The receptors shown here come from a human donor with aplastic anemia. The CDR3 runs from the conserved cysteine through the conserved F or W. D genes are given only for firm matches. Expanded clones get a size class; other rows say once, few or many, or leave the size out.

>many|TRBV20-1|TRBD2|TRBJ2-2
CSATKNSGENTGELFF
TGCAGTGCTACAAAGAATAGCGGGGAGAACACCGGGGAGCTGTTTTTT
>few|TRBV24-1|TRBD1|TRBJ1-3
CATSDGTGSRNTIYF
TGTGCCACCAGTGACGGGACAGGGTCTCGAAACACCATATATTTT
>many|TRBV7-8|-|TRBJ1-5
CASSLRRIGNQPQHF
TGTGCCAGCAGCTTACGGAGAATTGGCAATCAGCCCCAGCATTTT
>many|TRBV5-1|TRBD1|TRBJ1-1
CASSLTGDVTEAFF
TGCGCCAGCAGCCTGACAGGGGATGTGACTGAAGCTTTCTTT
>-|TRBV3-1|-|TRBJ2-7
CASSQDLRSGYEQYF
TGTGCCAGCAGCCAAGATCTGCGCAGCGGTTACGAGCAGTACTTC
>-|TRBV9|-|TRBJ2-1
CAGSARTANNEQFF
TGTGCCGGCAGCGCCCGGACAGCAAACAATGAGCAGTTCTTC
>-|TRBV29-1|-|TRBJ1-2
CSVEGFLDNYGYTF
TGCAGCGTTGAAGGGTTCCTAGATAACTATGGCTACACCTTC
>-|TRBV20-1|-|TRBJ2-7
CSAGRLEQYF
TGCAGTGCGGGCCGTCTCGAGCAGTACTTC
>-|TRBV2|-|TRBJ2-2
CASSANTGELFF
TGTGCCAGCAGTGCCAACACCGGGGAGCTGTTTTTT
>many|TRBV12-5|TRBD1|TRBJ2-5
CASGLGQGGETQYF
TGTGCTAGTGGTTTGGGACAGGGGGGCGAGACCCAGTACTTC
>many|TRBV4-3|-|TRBJ2-1
CASSQSQDNEQFF
TGCGCCAGCAGCCAAAGTCAGGATAATGAGCAGTTCTTC
>-|TRBV9|-|TRBJ1-2
CASSERTGFYGYTF
TGTGCCAGCAGCGAACGAACGGGGTTTTATGGCTACACCTTC
>-|TRBV11-2|TRBD2|TRBJ2-2
CASKKNSGRAHTGELFF
TGTGCCAGCAAGAAGAATAGCGGGAGGGCCCACACCGGGGAGCTGTTTTTT
>many|TRBV7-2|-|TRBJ2-5
CASSSYGLLEGQETQYF
TGTGCCAGCAGCTCCTATGGACTTTTGGAGGGGCAAGAGACCCAGTACTTC
>-|TRBV19|TRBD2|TRBJ2-7
CASSIVTSVREQYF
TGCGCCAGTAGTATCGTGACTAGCGTGCGCGAGCAGTACTTC
>-|TRBV19|TRBD1|TRBJ2-2
CASSIGDRGHGELFF
TGTGCCAGTAGTATAGGTGACAGGGGCCACGGGGAGCTGTTTTTT
>-|TRBV5-4|-|TRBJ1-6
CASSAVQGGRNSPLHF
TGTGCCAGCAGCGCGGTACAAGGGGGGAGGAATTCACCCCTCCACTTT
>-|TRBV10-3|TRBD2|TRBJ2-3
CAISETSSSGDTQYF
TGTGCCATCAGTGAGACCTCATCTAGCGGAGATACGCAGTATTTT
>-|TRBV12-3/TRBV12-4|TRBD2|TRBJ2-1
CASSQGLAGGFHNEQFF
TGTGCCAGCAGTCAGGGACTAGCGGGAGGGTTTCACAATGAGCAGTTCTTC
>-|TRBV5-1|-|TRBJ2-3
CASGKGPGGDTQYF
TGCGCCAGCGGAAAGGGGCCTGGCGGAGATACGCAGTATTTT
>many|TRBV11-2|TRBD1|TRBJ1-1
CASSLQGARGTEAFF
TGTGCCAGCAGCTTACAGGGGGCAAGGGGCACTGAAGCTTTCTTT
>few|TRBV7-7|TRBD2|TRBJ2-1
CASSLAGGYNEQFF
TGTGCTAGCAGCTTAGCGGGAGGGTACAATGAGCAGTTCTTC
>many|TRBV28|-|TRBJ2-7
CASSSTPSYEQYF
TGTGCCAGCAGTTCGACCCCTTCCTACGAGCAGTACTTC
>-|TRBV29-1|-|TRBJ2-1
CSVSEAFRKQFF
TGCAGCGTTTCAGAGGCGTTCAGGAAGCAGTTCTTC
>medium-sized|TRBV15|-|TRBJ2-7
CATSREPQGEQYF
TGTGCCACCAGCAGAGAGCCCCAAGGGGAGCAGTACTTC
>-|TRBV20-1|-|TRBJ1-6
CSASDGLGDSPLHF
TGCAGTGCTAGTGATGGTTTGGGGGATTCACCCCTCCACTTT
>-|TRBV2|TRBD1|TRBJ1-3
CASRRGPNTICF
TGTGCCAGCAGGAGGGGGCCAAACACCATATGTTTT
>-|TRBV19|-|TRBJ2-7
CASSTSGVLSYEQYF
TGTGCCAGTAGTACTTCAGGGGTACTCTCCTACGAGCAGTACTTC
>many|TRBV5-1|TRBD2|TRBJ2-2
CASSLGLAGTGELFF
TGCGCCAGCAGCCTTGGACTAGCGGGAACCGGGGAGCTGTTTTTT
>once|TRBV20-1|-|TRBJ2-5
CSASPRSVWETQYF
TGCAGTGCTAGTCCTAGATCGGTGTGGGAGACCCAGTACTTC
>-|TRBV10-2|-|TRBJ2-7
CASSESYKDYEQYF
TGCGCCAGCAGTGAGTCTTACAAAGACTACGAGCAGTACTTC
>-|TRBV11-1|-|TRBJ2-3
CASSLPATSDWLDTQYF
TGTGCCAGCAGCCTCCCTGCAACATCGGACTGGCTAGATACGCAGTATTTT
>few|TRBV4-2|-|TRBJ1-4
CASSPWGVATNEKLFF
TGTGCCAGCAGCCCATGGGGGGTTGCAACTAATGAAAAACTGTTTTTT
>few|TRBV3-1|TRBD2|TRBJ2-1
CASSHSSPRGRARNEQFF
TGTGCCAGCAGCCACTCGTCCCCCCGCGGGAGGGCCCGGAATGAGCAGTTCTTC
>-|TRBV24-1|TRBD2|TRBJ2-1
CATSDRTSGSDEQFF
TGTGCCACCAGTGATCGAACTAGCGGGAGCGATGAGCAGTTCTTC
>many|TRBV19|-|TRBJ1-2
CASRVGPNYGYTF
TGTGCCAGTAGGGTGGGCCCTAACTATGGCTACACCTTC
>-|TRBV20-1|-|TRBJ2-7
CSARDVQNEQYF
TGCAGTGCTAGAGATGTTCAGAATGAGCAGTACTTC
>-|TRBV10-2|TRBD2|TRBJ2-5
CASRLAGGGTQYF
TGCGCCAGCAGGCTAGCGGGAGGGGGGACCCAGTACTTC
>once|TRBV4-1|TRBD2|TRBJ2-7
CAGSQKAGTSGSSYEQYF
TGCGCCGGCAGCCAAAAAGCGGGGACTAGCGGGAGCTCCTACGAGCAGTACTTC
>once|TRBV27|TRBD1|TRBJ1-6
CASSRQGVASPLHF
TGTGCCAGCAGCAGACAGGGTGTAGCTTCACCCCTCCACTTT
>-|TRBV10-2|-|TRBJ2-3
CASSESRAAPSEDTQYF
TGCGCCAGCAGTGAGTCGAGAGCCGCACCTTCCGAAGATACGCAGTATTTT